This T cell receptor beta chain was sequenced during a study of PD-L1 blockade in urothelial cancer. Study-wide context: Men with urothelial cancer arising in the bladder made up about 85% of the roughly 29 patients. Before enrollment, 0 to 3 chemotherapy regimens had been given to patients. Blood drawn 3 weeks (second dose) and 6 weeks after treatment start was analyzed.

The V and J ends lost 11 bases and 1 base, in that order; junction bases with no gene match: 4. The CDR3 length is 13 residues. Germline V CDR1 and CDR2: SNHLY, FYNNEI. The assay was immunoSEQ multiplex PCR, and TCRdb's table has in-frame clones only and misses some. The sample contains tens of thousands of clones, around 90% of which appear only once. Time point indicated: peripheral blood 6 weeks after treatment start. For each patient, 1 to 8 samples were obtained, pretreatment and on-treatment. The TCR originated in a man aged 65 to 85 with urothelial cancer. The chain recombines TRBV2 with TRBJ2-2; TRBD2 agrees at 7 bases. The input for sequencing was PBMCs, taken around atezolizumab (anti-PD-L1) treatment. The CDR3 nucleotides read TGTGCCGACCGGGGGGAGAACACCGGGGAGCTGTTTTTT. It translates to CADRGENTGELFF.